The following is a T cell receptor beta chain sequence with its context. No antigen is known for it. Base qualities are not recorded, but no much larger clone differs from it by a single base. PBMCs were isolated by Ficoll-Paque density gradient centrifugation. The sequencer was an Illumina NovaSeq 6000. cDNA libraries for TCRalpha and TCRbeta were prepared by 5'RACE using constant-segment primers, with sample barcodes and unique molecular identifiers added. RNA was extracted from every sample with Trizol reagent. Amplification of the libraries took two PCR steps, and the second step added a second sample barcode plus Illumina TruSeq adapters. Libraries were sequenced on an Illumina NovaSeq with 2 x 150 bp paired-end reads. The study's processing was this. Reads were demultiplexed and collapsed into UMI-guided consensus sequences with migec v1.2.7. Using mixcr v2.1.11, the UMI consensuses were aligned to TRA and TRB V and J templates and assembled into clonotypes. Clonotypes were classified as expanded or contracted when called significant by both edgeR and NoisET, with noise models trained on biological replicates. For edgeR calls, the thresholds were a false discovery rate-adjusted p below 0.01 and a log2 fold-change of 1. As an exploratory analysis of dynamics, PCA with hierarchical clustering was applied to max-normalized trajectories of the 1000 most abundant clonotypes. Separately sequenced CD4+ and CD8+ repertoires were used to assign a CD4 or CD8 phenotype to each responding clone. The public sequencing data were trimmed at Q25 with fastp and processed into clonotypes with MiXCR by TCRdb, which kept only in-frame beta chains. Merged by CDR3 protein, the rows form single entries marked with the most common genes and DNA. The V and J calls, along with clone size, are taken from TCRdb and not from the paper's own processing. Counted in this sample were about 440,000 distinct CDR3 sequences; 20% of them appeared once. 8.4% of the sample comes from the top ten.

The data were obtained in a study of T-cell memory formation after mild COVID-19 (dated by TCRdb to the early 2020s). Some background on the complete study: TCR sequence clusters from the two donors were found to be largely donor specific. T-cell clones expanding and contracting after mild COVID-19 in a couple of donors were tracked by longitudinal TCRalpha and TCRbeta repertoire sequencing. The cohort comprised two young, previously healthy adult volunteers, one female and one male.

Findings and caveats that apply to the study as a whole: Contracting CD4+ clones were located mainly in the CM and EM memory subsets, whereas CD8+ clones were found to be enriched in EMRA. Balanced CD4/CD8 phenotypes were observed for clones contracting from day 15 to 85, whereas a bias towards CD4+ was observed for a second wave of clones expanding from day 15 to 37. The study included only two mild cases, and larger cohorts that include severe cases with pre-infection samples were judged to be necessary. The detection of some responding clones in pre-infection memory suggests that pre-existing cross-reactive memory T cells joined the SARS-CoV-2 response. SARS-CoV-2 specificity of the second-wave clones peaking on day 37 was not confirmed.

What was sequenced was PBMCs or a T cell subset sorted from them (not recorded which). This receptor was taken from an adult woman who had mild COVID-19 (a few samples of this study predate the infection). The sample titles of this study are shuffled in the database, so cell type and time point are left out; the donor was told from shared clones.

The CDR3 protein: CSVRGSYNSPLHF. The sequenced DNA is TGCAGTGTGAGGGGTTCCTATAATTCACCCCTCCACTTT. In this chain, TRBV20-1 is recombined with TRBJ1-6, with TRBD1 tentatively as D gene (5 bases match). From the cysteine up to the phenylalanine, the CDR3 has a length of 13 residues. The CDR3 DNA has 39 bases and is translated from base 1. CDR1 and CDR2 (DFQATT, SNEGSKA) derive from the germline V gene (reference sequence). V is reduced by 7 bases and J by 1 base, leaving a spacing of 8 bases between them.